This TCR beta chain emerged from a study of cytomegalovirus exposure and HLA in healthy donors. Findings and limits, study-wide: Per a later analysis, 18,000 or so TCR beta sequences showed association with HLA alleles at 0.05 false discovery rate. Sequencing probably produced one cluster of sequence variants that were highly shared. Earlier results showed most TCR beta V segments being productive about 87% or about 30% of the time.

The primer mix had 60 Vbeta and 13 Jbeta primers. The data were produced by immunoSEQ multiplex PCR, yet TCRdb's version contains in-frame clones alone and is incomplete. The sample lists about 43,000 clones; roughly 60% were seen once. CMV serostatus was not recorded for this donor. Germline V gene lookup returns CDR1 SGHRS and CDR2 YFSETQ. CDR3 size: 14 residues. V was shortened by 3 bases and J by 7 bases, with 16 bases between the two germline ends. For this clone: Its specificity is unknown.

Sequenced material: PBMCs. This TCR derives from a human donor in good health. The V gene is TRBV5-1, the J gene TRBJ1-1; D gene uncertain. The DNA for the CDR3 is TGCGCCAGCAGCTCGACCGACCAACGGGGTGAAGCTTTCTTT. Translating it yields CASSSTDQRGEAFF.